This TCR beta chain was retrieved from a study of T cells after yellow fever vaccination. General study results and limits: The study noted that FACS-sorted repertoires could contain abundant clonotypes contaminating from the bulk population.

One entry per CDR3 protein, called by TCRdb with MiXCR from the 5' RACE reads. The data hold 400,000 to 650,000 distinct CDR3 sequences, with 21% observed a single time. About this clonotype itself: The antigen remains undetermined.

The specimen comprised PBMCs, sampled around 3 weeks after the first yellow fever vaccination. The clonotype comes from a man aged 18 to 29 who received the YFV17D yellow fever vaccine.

The CDR3 nucleotides read TGTGCCAGCAGCGAAAGACTATACTCCTACAATGAGCAGTTCTTC. This sequence encodes CASSERLYSYNEQFF. The gene calls are TRBV7-2 and TRBJ2-1; D possibly corresponds to TRBD2 (5 bases). This CDR3 has 15 amino acids. Trimming stripped 5 bases from V and 0 bases from J, with 11 bases between. Looked up from germline, CDR1 is SGHTA and CDR2 is FQGNSA. Full variable domain (missing parts from reference TRBV7-2 and TRBJ2-1): GAGVSQSPSNKVTEKGKDVELRCDPISGHTALYWYRQSLGQGLEFLIYFQGNSAPDKSGLPSDRFSAERTGGSVSTLTIQRTQQEDSAVYLCASSERLYSYNEQFFGPGTRLTVL.